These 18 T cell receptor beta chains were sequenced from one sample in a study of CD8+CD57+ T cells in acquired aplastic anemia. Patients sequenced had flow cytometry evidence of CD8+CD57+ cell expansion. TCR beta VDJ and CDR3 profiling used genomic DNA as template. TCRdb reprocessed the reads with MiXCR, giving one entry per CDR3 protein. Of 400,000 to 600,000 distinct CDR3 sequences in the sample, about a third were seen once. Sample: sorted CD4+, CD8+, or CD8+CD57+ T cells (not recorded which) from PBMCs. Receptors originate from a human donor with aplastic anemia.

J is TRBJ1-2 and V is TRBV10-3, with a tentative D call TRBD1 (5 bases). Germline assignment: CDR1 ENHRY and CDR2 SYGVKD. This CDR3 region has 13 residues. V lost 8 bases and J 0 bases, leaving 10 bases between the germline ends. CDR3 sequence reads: CAIGAAANYGYTF. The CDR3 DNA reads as TGTGCCATCGGGGCAGCAGCTAACTATGGCTACACCTTC.

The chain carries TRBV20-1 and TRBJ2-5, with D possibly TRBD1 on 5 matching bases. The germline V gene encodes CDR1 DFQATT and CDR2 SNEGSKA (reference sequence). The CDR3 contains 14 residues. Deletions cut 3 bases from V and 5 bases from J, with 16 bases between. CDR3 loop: CSASRGPKTETQYF. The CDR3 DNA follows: TGCAGTGCTAGTAGGGGCCCGAAGACGGAGACCCAGTACTTC.

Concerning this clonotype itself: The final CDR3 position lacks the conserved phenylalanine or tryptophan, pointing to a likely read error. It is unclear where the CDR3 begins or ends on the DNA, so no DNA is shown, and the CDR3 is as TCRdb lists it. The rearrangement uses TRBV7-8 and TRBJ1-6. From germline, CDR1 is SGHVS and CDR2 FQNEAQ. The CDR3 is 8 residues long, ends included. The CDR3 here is CASSLDSA.

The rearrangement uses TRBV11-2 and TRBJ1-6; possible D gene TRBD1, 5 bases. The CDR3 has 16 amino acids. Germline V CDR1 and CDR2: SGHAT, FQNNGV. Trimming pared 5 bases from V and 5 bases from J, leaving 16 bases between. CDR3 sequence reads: CASSRQTGTHNSPLHF. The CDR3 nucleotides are TGTGCCAGCAGCCGTCAGACCGGGACCCATAATTCACCCCTCCACTTT.

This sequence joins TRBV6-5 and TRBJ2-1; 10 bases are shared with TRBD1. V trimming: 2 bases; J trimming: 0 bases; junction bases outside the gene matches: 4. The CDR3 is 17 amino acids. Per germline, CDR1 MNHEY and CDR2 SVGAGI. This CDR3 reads CASSYPGQGSSYNEQFF. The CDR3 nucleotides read TGTGCCAGCAGTTACCCGGGACAGGGGAGCTCCTACAATGAGCAGTTCTTC.

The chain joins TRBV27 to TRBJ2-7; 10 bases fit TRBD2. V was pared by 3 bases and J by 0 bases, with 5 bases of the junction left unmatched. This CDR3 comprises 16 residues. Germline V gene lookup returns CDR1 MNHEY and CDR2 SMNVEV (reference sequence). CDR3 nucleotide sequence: TGTGCCAGCAGTTTCTTAGCGGGAGGTTCCTCCTACGAGCAGTACTTC. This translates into CASSFLAGGSSYEQYF.

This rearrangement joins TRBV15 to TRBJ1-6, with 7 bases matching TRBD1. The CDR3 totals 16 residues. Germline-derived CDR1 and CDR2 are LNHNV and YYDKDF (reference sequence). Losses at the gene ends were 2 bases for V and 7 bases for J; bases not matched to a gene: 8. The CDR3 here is CATSRQGVGNNSPLHF. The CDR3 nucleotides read TGTGCCACCAGCAGACAGGGGGTCGGGAACAATTCACCCCTCCACTTT.

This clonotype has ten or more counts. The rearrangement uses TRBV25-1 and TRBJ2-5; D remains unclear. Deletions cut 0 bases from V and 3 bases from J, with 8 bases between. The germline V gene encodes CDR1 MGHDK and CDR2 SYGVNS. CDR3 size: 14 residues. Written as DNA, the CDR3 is TGTGCCAGCAGTGAATATAGACGCAAAGAGACCCAGTACTTC. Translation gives CASSEYRRKETQYF.

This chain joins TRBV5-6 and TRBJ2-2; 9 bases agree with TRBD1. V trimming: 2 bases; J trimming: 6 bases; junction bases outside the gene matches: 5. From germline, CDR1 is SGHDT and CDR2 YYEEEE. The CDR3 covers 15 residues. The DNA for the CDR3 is TGTGCCAGCAGCTTTGGACAGGGGCTCGCCGGGGAGCTGTTTTTT. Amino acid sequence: CASSFGQGLAGELFF.

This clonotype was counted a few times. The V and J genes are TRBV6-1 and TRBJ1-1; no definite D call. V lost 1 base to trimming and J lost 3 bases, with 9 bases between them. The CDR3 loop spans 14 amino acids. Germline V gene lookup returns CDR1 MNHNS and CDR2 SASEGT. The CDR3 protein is CASSEDRGDTEAFF. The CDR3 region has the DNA TGTGCCAGCAGTGAAGACAGAGGCGACACTGAAGCTTTCTTT.

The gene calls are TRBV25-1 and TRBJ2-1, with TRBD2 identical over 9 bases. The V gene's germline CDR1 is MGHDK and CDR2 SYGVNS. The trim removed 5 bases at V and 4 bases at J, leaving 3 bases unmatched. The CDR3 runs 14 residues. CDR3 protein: CASSRLAVYNEQFF. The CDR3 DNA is TGTGCCAGCAGTAGACTAGCGGTATACAATGAGCAGTTCTTC.

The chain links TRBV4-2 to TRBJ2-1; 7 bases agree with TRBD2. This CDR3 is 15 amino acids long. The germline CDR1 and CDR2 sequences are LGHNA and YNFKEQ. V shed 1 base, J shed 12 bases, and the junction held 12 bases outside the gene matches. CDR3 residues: CASSQGQTTSETQFF. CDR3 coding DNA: TGTGCCAGCAGCCAAGGGCAAACTACTAGCGAAACGCAGTTCTTC.

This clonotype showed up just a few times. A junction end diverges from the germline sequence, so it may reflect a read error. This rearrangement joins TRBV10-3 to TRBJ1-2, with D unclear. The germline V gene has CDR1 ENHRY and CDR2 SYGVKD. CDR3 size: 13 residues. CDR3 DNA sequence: TGTGCCAGCAGTTACTCAACAGTTAATGGCTACACCTTC. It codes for CASSYSTVNGYTF.

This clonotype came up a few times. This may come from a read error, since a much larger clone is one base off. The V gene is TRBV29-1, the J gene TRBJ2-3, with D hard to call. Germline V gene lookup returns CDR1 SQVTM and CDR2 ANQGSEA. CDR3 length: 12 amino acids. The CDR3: CGGTPSTDTQYF. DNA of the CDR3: TGCGGCGGCACCCCTAGCACAGATACGCAGTATTTT.

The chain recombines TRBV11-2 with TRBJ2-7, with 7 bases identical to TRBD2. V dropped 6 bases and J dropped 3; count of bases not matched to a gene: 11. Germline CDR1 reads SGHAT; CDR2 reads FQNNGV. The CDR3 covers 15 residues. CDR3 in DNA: TGTGCCAGCAGTTTCATCGGCAGGGACTACTACGAGCAGTACTTC. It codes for CASSFIGRDYYEQYF. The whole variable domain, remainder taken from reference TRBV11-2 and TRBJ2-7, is EAGVAQSPRYKIIEKRQSVAFWCNPISGHATLYWYQQILGQGPKLLIQFQNNGVVDDSQLPKDRFSAERLKGVDSTLKIQPAKLEDSAVYLCASSFIGRDYYEQYFGPGTRLTVT.

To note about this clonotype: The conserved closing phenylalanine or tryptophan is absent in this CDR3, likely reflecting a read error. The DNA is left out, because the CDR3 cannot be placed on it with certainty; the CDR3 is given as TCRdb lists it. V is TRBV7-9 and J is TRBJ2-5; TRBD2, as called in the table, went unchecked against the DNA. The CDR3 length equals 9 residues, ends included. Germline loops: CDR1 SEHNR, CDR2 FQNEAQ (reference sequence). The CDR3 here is CASSLPSGI.

CDR3 region: CASGGTAVDGYTF. The DNA of the CDR3 is TGTGCCAGCGGCGGGACAGCGGTAGATGGCTACACCTTC. V usage is TRBV2 and J usage is TRBJ1-2; 7 bases align to TRBD1. V lost 8 bases, J lost 6 bases, and 9 bases stayed unmatched. Per germline, CDR1 SNHLY and CDR2 FYNNEI. The CDR3 has 13 residues.

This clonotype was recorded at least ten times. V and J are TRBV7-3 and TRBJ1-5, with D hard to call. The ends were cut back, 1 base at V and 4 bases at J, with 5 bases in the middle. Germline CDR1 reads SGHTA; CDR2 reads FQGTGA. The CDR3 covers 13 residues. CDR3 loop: CASSLSENQPQHF. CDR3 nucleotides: TGTGCCAGCAGCTTAAGTGAGAATCAGCCCCAGCATTTT.